The TCR beta chain described here comes from a study of patients and donors after allogeneic stem cell transplantation (dated by TCRdb to about 2020). In the case of this clonotype: Its antigen is unknown. Per-base qualities were not stored, and no clone one base away is much larger.

Measured from the cysteine to the phenylalanine, the CDR3 is 14 residues long. Only CDR3 DNA remains: 42 bases, in frame from the first base. A distance of 18 bases separates the germline ends of V and J, which lose 8 bases and 6 bases respectively. Library preparation employed RT-PCR. Sequenced using a NextSeq 550. In-frame beta chains were kept once TCRdb had trimmed the public reads at Q25 with fastp and called clones with MiXCR. Duplicate CDR3 protein sequences are folded into a single record with the most common DNA and genes. The table for this sample lists 920,000 or so distinct CDR3 sequences; 18% of them were counted only once. Jointly, the top ten make up 5% to 6.5% of the sample.

The chain employs TRBV12-3 or TRBV12-4 and TRBJ2-3; the D assignment is uncertain and may be TRBD1 or TRBD2, with 5 bases supporting each. This sequence originates from a human donor who was either an allogeneic HSCT recipient or a stem cell or donor lymphocyte infusion donor (not recorded which). It is not recorded whose cells these are; they may come from a transplant donor. Sequenced material: blood, either unsorted or a sorted T cell fraction (not recorded which). CDR3 reads: CASQGSGALDTQYF. The nucleotide sequence reads as follows: TGTGCCAGCCAAGGATCCGGGGCGCTTGATACGCAGTATTTT.